This TCR beta chain appears in the sequencing data of a study of identical twins. Via MiXCR, TCRdb re-called the 5' RACE reads, giving one row per CDR3 protein. The sample gives some 690,000 distinct CDR3 sequences, around 21% of which show up once; about 4.5% is in the top ten. These same records also appear under a second study, on T cells expressing NK-cell markers.

The receptor was derived from a young woman in good health. Sequencing used PBMCs.

The CDR3 coding sequence is TGTGCCACCAGTCCAGGGGGAGGAGAGACCCAGTACTTC. Translating gives CATSPGGGETQYF. The V gene is TRBV24-1, the J gene TRBJ2-5; tentatively, D is TRBD1 (7 bases). Per the germline V gene, CDR1 is KGHDR and CDR2 is SFDVKD. Trimming took 6 bases from V and 4 from J, leaving 11 bases between them. CDR3 length: 13 residues.